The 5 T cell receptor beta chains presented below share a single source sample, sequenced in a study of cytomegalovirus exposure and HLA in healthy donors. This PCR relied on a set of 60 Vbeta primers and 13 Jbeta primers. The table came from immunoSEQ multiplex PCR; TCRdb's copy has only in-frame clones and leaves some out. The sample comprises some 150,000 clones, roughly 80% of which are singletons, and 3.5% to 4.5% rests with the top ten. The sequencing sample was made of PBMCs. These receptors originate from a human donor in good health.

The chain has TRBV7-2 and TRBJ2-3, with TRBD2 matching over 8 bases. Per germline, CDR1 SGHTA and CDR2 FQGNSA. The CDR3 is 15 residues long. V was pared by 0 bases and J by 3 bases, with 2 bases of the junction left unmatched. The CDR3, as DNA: TGTGCCAGCAGCTTAGCTGGCGGGAGGACAGATACGCAGTATTTT. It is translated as CASSLAGGRTDTQYF.

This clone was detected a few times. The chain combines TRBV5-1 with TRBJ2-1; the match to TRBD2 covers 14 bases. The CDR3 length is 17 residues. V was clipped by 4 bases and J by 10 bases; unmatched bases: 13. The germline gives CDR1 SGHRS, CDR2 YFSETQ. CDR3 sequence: CASSPPTTSGGAEEQFF. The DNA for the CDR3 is TGCGCCAGCAGCCCTCCTACGACTAGCGGGGGGGCTGAGGAGCAGTTCTTC. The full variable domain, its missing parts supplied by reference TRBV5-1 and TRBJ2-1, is KAGVTQTPRYLIKTRGQQVTLSCSPISGHRSVSWYQQTPGQGLQFLFEYFSETQRNKGNFPGRFSGRQFSNSRSEMNVSTLELGDSALYLCASSPPTTSGGAEEQFFGPGTRLTVL.

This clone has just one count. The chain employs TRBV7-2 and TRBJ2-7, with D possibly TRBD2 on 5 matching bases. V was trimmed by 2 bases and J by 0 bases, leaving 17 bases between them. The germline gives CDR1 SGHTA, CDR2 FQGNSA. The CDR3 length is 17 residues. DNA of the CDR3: TGTGCCAGCAGCTTAAGTAGGCTCGGAGGAAACTCCTACGAGCAGTACTTC. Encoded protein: CASSLSRLGGNSYEQYF.

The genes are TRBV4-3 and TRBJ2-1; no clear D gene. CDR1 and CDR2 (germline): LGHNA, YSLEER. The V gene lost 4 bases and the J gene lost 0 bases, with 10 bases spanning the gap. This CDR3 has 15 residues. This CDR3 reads CASSPLENSYNEQFF. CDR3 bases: TGCGCCAGCAGCCCCTTGGAGAACTCCTACAATGAGCAGTTCTTC.

CDR3 DNA sequence: TGTGCCAGCAGCTTAGGGCCAGGGGGTTTTAATGAGCAGTTCTTC. This codes for CASSLGPGGFNEQFF. This chain links TRBV7-2 with TRBJ2-1; 7 bases fit TRBD1. The CDR3 covers 15 residues. Losses at the gene ends were 1 base for V and 7 bases for J; bases not matched to a gene: 7. Germline values: CDR1 SGHTA, CDR2 FQGNSA.